This T cell receptor (beta chain) originates from a study of blood T cell repertoires in COVID-19. Sequencing used immunoSEQ multiplex PCR; TCRdb keeps in-frame clones, though not all of them. The data hold over 200,000 clones, with over 70% observed a single time. Per germline, CDR1 SGHRS and CDR2 YFSETQ. J was trimmed by 10 bases and V by 4 bases; bases with no gene match: 10. The CDR3 consists of 15 residues. The chain couples TRBV5-1 to TRBJ2-1, with 11 bases matching TRBD1. The TCR originated in a woman in her twenties or thirties who had been exposed to COVID-19. The sample was PBMCs or T cells enriched from blood (not recorded which). As DNA, the CDR3 is TGCGCCAGCAGCCCGGCCGGACAGGGGGCGCGGGAGCAGTTCTTC. Amino acid sequence: CASSPAGQGAREQFF.